The 24 T cell receptor beta chains in this list originate from one sample, sequenced in a study of a mutant IDH1 vaccine in newly diagnosed glioma. Time point meaning: week 47, end of study. Vaccine doses each comprised 300 ug of mutant IDH1 20-mer peptide, with topical imiquimod. Assay: immunoSEQ multiplex PCR; the TCRdb copy retains only in-frame clones and omits some. The sample carries some 87,000 clones, around four fifths recorded once. Their specific antigens are unknown. Sequenced here: PBMCs, sampled from a glioma patient whose treatment included an IDH1 peptide vaccine. The receptor set was obtained from a man in his forties or fifties with glioma.

The chain links TRBV19 to TRBJ1-2; D ambiguous. The CDR3 runs to 14 residues. Germline lookup yields CDR1 LNHDA and CDR2 SQIVND (reference sequence). V dropped 0 bases and J dropped 4 bases, with 9 bases sitting between them. The CDR3 DNA reads as TGTGCCAGTAGTATAGAGCCGAGAGCCTATGGCTACACCTTC. As protein: CASSIEPRAYGYTF.

The chain is built from TRBV7-3 and TRBJ2-3; 15 bases map to TRBD2. Germline loops: CDR1 SGHTA, CDR2 FQGTGA. CDR3 length: 15 residues. J was trimmed by 6 bases and V by 5 bases; bases with no gene match: 3. The DNA of the CDR3 is TGTGCCAGCAGCACGGGGACTAGCGGGAGGGATACGCAGTATTTT. Its translation: CASSTGTSGRDTQYF.

This chain links TRBV5-6 with TRBJ2-3; D is unclear. The CDR3 totals 14 residues. Germline-derived CDR1 and CDR2 are SGHDT and YYEEEE. Trimming pared 6 bases from V and 0 bases from J, leaving 11 bases between. The CDR3 DNA follows: TGTGCCAGCAAATTTACAGCGAGCACAGATACGCAGTATTTT. Translation gives CASKFTASTDTQYF.

This rearrangement joins TRBV7-2 to TRBJ1-6, with a possible D match to TRBD1 (6 bases). V was shortened by 1 base and J by 7 bases, with 8 bases between the two germline ends. Germline CDR1 reads SGHTA; CDR2 reads FQGNSA. The CDR3 covers 14 residues. CDR3 in amino acids: CASSLGRGNSPLHF. As DNA, the CDR3 is TGTGCCAGCAGCTTAGGCAGGGGAAATTCACCCCTCCACTTT.

The rearrangement uses TRBV27 and TRBJ1-3; 7 bases are a match to TRBD1. Germline V lookup: CDR1 MNHEY, CDR2 SMNVEV (reference sequence). CDR3 size: 14 residues. Trimming cost V 6 bases and J 7 bases; bases outside gene matches: 9. The CDR3 sequence is CASSKTGNLNTIYF. The CDR3 nucleotides are TGTGCCAGCAGCAAGACAGGGAATCTCAACACCATATATTTT.

The rearrangement joins TRBV11-1 to TRBJ1-2; no clear D gene. The CDR3 sequence is 13 residues long. The germline CDR1 and CDR2 sequences are SGHAT and FQDESV (reference sequence). Trimming stripped 1 base from V and 2 bases from J, with 5 bases between. CDR3 amino acids: CASSLDLNYGYTF. The CDR3 nucleotides are TGTGCCAGCAGCTTAGACCTGAACTATGGCTACACCTTC.

The V call is TRBV6-5, the J call TRBJ2-1; possibly TRBD1 for D (6 bases). Germline CDR1 reads MNHEY; CDR2 reads SVGAGI. The CDR3 loop spans 13 amino acids. Between the trimmed V and J ends, which lost 4 bases and 5 bases, there was a span of 9 bases. CDR3 amino acids: CASSFTGHNEQFF. The CDR3 DNA sequence: TGTGCCAGCAGTTTTACAGGGCACAATGAGCAGTTCTTC.

V and J are TRBV18 and TRBJ2-5, with D possibly matching TRBD1 (5 bases). Trimming stripped 3 bases from V and 5 bases from J, with 16 bases between. CDR1 and CDR2 from the germline V gene are KGHSH and LQKENI. The CDR3 covers 15 residues. DNA of the CDR3: TGTGCCAGCTCACCGACCGATAGGGGTTATGAGACCCAGTACTTC. It translates to CASSPTDRGYETQYF.

The gene calls are TRBV6-6 and TRBJ2-2; tentative D call: TRBD2 (6 bases). This CDR3 comprises 13 residues. Germline lookup yields CDR1 MNHNY and CDR2 SVGAGI (reference sequence). The CDR3 bases are TGTGGACTGCGGGAAGGGGTCACCGGGGAGCTGTTTTTT. Translation gives CGLREGVTGELFF.

This clone was seen a handful of times. The gene calls are TRBV30 and TRBJ1-6, with 8 bases that match TRBD1. CDR1 and CDR2 from the germline V gene are GTSNPN and SVGIG (reference sequence). This CDR3 is built from 14 residues. The V gene end was trimmed by 2 bases and the J gene end by 10 bases; junction bases not matched to a gene: 7. This CDR3 is CAWSIGQGTSPLHF. For the CDR3, the DNA is TGTGCCTGGAGTATCGGACAGGGTACCTCACCCCTCCACTTT.

The chain has TRBV5-4 and TRBJ1-1, with TRBD1 as a possible D gene (6 bases). The ends were cut back, 1 base at V and 1 base at J, with 11 bases in the middle. The germline gives CDR1 SGHNT, CDR2 YYREEE (reference sequence). The CDR3 extends over 15 amino acids. CDR3 amino acids: CASSLIGGRNTEAFF. CDR3 bases: TGTGCCAGCAGCTTGATAGGGGGTCGGAACACTGAAGCTTTCTTT.

V is TRBV30 and J is TRBJ2-3, with TRBD1 matching over 10 bases. The junction had 7 bases not matched to a gene; V was cut back by 4 bases and J by 12 bases. CDR1 is GTSNPN and CDR2 is SVGIG in the germline V gene (reference sequence). This CDR3 contains 12 residues. The CDR3 sequence is CAWMGQGLSQYF. For the CDR3, the DNA is TGTGCCTGGATGGGACAGGGGTTGTCCCAGTATTTT.

This clone was picked up many times. The sample carries other DNA sequences with the same CDR3. V and J are TRBV9 and TRBJ2-3; the D is unclear. V was clipped by 0 bases and J by 0 bases, with 8 bases between them. The CDR3 has 15 residues. Germline CDR1 SGDLS, CDR2 YYNGEE. CDR3 loop: CASSVGVDSTDTQYF. The CDR3 DNA reads TGTGCCAGCAGCGTAGGGGTCGACAGCACAGATACGCAGTATTTT.

The chain employs TRBV25-1 and TRBJ2-5, with D possibly called TRBD1 or TRBD2 (5 bases each). This CDR3 is built from 15 residues. The germline CDR1 and CDR2 sequences are MGHDK and SYGVNS. The ends were cut back, 4 bases at V and 4 bases at J, with 16 bases in the middle. For the CDR3, the DNA is TGTGCCAGCAGTGCACCGGGACCAGGCAGAGAGACCCAGTACTTC. Its protein is CASSAPGPGRETQYF.

This rearrangement joins TRBV5-5 to TRBJ2-5; TRBD1 matches 8 bases. Per the germline V gene, CDR1 is SGHKS and CDR2 is YYEKEE (reference sequence). Trimming at V came to 4 bases and at J to 2 bases, leaving 10 bases not matched to a gene. The CDR3 spans 16 residues. CDR3 nucleotide sequence: TGTGCCAGCAGCACAACAGGGGGGTTTAATCAAGAGACCCAGTACTTC. Protein: CASSTTGGFNQETQYF.

Comment on this clone: Other DNA sequences of this sample code for an identical CDR3. V and J are TRBV20-1 and TRBJ2-7; D call uncertain. The germline gives CDR1 DFQATT, CDR2 SNEGSKA (reference sequence). Trimming took 5 bases from V and 4 from J, leaving 6 bases between them. The CDR3 runs 10 residues. The CDR3 sequence: CSAQVYEQYF. The DNA for the CDR3 is TGCAGTGCTCAAGTATACGAGCAGTACTTC.

This clone came up a few times. The rearrangement joins TRBV7-2 to TRBJ2-1; maybe TRBD2 (6 bases). The CDR3 contains 12 residues. CDR1 SGHTA and CDR2 FQGNSA come from the germline V gene. Trimming took 6 bases from V and 6 from J, leaving 9 bases between them. As DNA, the CDR3 is TGTGCCAGCAGTCGACTAGTCAATGAGCAGTTCTTC. It is translated as CASSRLVNEQFF.

This chain links TRBV2 with TRBJ2-6; the D is unclear. V lost 3 bases and J lost 0, with 6 bases in between. The V gene's germline CDR1 is SNHLY and CDR2 FYNNEI. CDR3 size: 15 residues. The CDR3 nucleotides are TGTGCCAGCAGTGATGGAAGCTCTGGGGCCAACGTCCTGACTTTC. It yields the protein CASSDGSSGANVLTF.

The V and J genes are TRBV19 and TRBJ2-1; 7 positions agree with TRBD2. CDR1 and CDR2 (germline): LNHDA, SQIVND (reference sequence). V gave up 8 bases and J gave up 6 bases; unmatched junction bases: 7. CDR3 size: 13 residues. The CDR3: CASSVAGANEQFF. The DNA for the CDR3 is TGTGCCAGTTCGGTTGCGGGAGCCAATGAGCAGTTCTTC.

V is TRBV7-2 and J is TRBJ1-6; D is possibly TRBD1 (6 bases). This CDR3 has 13 residues. Trimming took 1 base from V and 9 from J, leaving 7 bases between them. Per germline, CDR1 SGHTA and CDR2 FQGNSA. As DNA, the CDR3 is TGTGCCAGCAGCTTAGGAGGGGGTTCACCCCTCCACTTT. Amino acid sequence: CASSLGGGSPLHF.

The rearrangement uses TRBV5-6 and TRBJ2-1; D possibly corresponds to TRBD2 (6 bases). The CDR3 length is 18 residues. The germline V and J ends were trimmed by 0 bases and 0 bases, with 16 bases remaining between them. CDR1 is SGHDT and CDR2 is YYEEEE in the germline V gene. The CDR3 is CASSLAPGQGGSYNEQFF. In nucleotides, the CDR3 is TGTGCCAGCAGCTTGGCCCCCGGGCAGGGAGGCTCCTACAATGAGCAGTTCTTC.

The chain couples TRBV2 to TRBJ2-5; a weak D match, TRBD1 (6 bases). Germline V gene sequence: CDR1 SNHLY, CDR2 FYNNEI. CDR3 length equals 12 residues. V lost 7 bases to trimming and J lost 2 bases, with 8 bases between them. CDR3 nucleotides: TGTGCCAGCACAGGGGAACAAGAGACCCAGTACTTC. Translated: CASTGEQETQYF.

The chain uses TRBV19 and TRBJ1-5, with 7 bases fitting TRBD1. The germline V gene has CDR1 LNHDA and CDR2 SQIVND (reference sequence). V gave up 5 bases and J gave up 6 bases; unmatched junction bases: 7. There are 14 residues in the CDR3. For the CDR3, the DNA is TGTGCCAGTAGTCTCCACAGGGGCGCTCAGCCCCAGCATTTT. Translated: CASSLHRGAQPQHF.

The gene calls are TRBV21-1 and TRBJ1-1. TRBV21-1 is a documented pseudogene. The CDR3 length is 17 residues. As DNA, the CDR3 is TGTGCCAGCACCATCGGACGGGGGGGGCTAAAGGACACTGAAGCTTTCTTT. Translating gives CASTIGRGGLKDTEAFF.